This T cell receptor (beta chain) was retrieved from a study of shared clonotypes between healthy human individuals. TCRdb's table, derived via immunoSEQ multiplex PCR, lists solely in-frame clones and lacks some. The sample lists over a million clones, around 76% occurring once. The ends lost 4 bases at V and 8 bases at J; junction bases unmatched: 10. The germline V gene has CDR1 GTSNPN and CDR2 SVGIG (reference sequence). The CDR3 is 14 amino acids. The TCR comes from a man in his late teens or twenties in good health. J is TRBJ2-1 and V is TRBV30, with TRBD2 matching over 8 bases. The sequenced material came from memory CD4+ T cells sorted from blood. Subset denoted: CD45RA-negative fraction. CDR3 residues: CAWNHGGAPDEQFF. The CDR3 DNA is TGTGCCTGGAATCACGGGGGGGCCCCCGATGAGCAGTTCTTC. The variable domain in full, completed from reference TRBV30 and TRBJ2-1, reads SQTIHQWPATLVQPVGSPLSLECTVEGTSNPNLYWYRQAAGRGLQLLFYSVGIGQISSEVPQNLSASRPQDRQFILSSKKLLLSDSGFYLCAWNHGGAPDEQFFGPGTRLTVL.